What follows are 17 T cell receptor beta chains derived from one specimen sequenced in a study of CD8 T cells in Susac syndrome. RNA totalling about 0.5 to 1 ug underwent reverse transcription with random hexamers. One entry per CDR3 protein results from TCRdb running MiXCR on the immunoSEQ multiplex PCR reads. This sample has 150,000 to 200,000 distinct CDR3 sequences, with around 93% found just once. The sequenced sample consisted of CD4+ T cells from PBMCs. The receptor set was obtained from a human donor in good health.

The chain links TRBV6-1 to TRBJ2-1; unclear D gene. Trimming left V 6 bases short and J 0 bases short, with 15 bases between. The CDR3 loop spans 16 amino acids. Germline V gene data show CDR1 as MNHNS and CDR2 as SASEGT. CDR3 in amino acids: CASSPRGLSSYNEQFF. The CDR3 DNA is TGTGCCAGCAGCCCGCGAGGCCTCAGCTCCTACAATGAGCAGTTCTTC.

V is TRBV11-2 and J is TRBJ2-7; no definite D call. Trimming took 2 bases from V and 0 from J, leaving 2 bases between them. Germline assignment: CDR1 SGHAT and CDR2 FQNNGV. The CDR3 consists of 12 residues. DNA for the CDR3: TGTGCCAGCAGCTTATACTCCTACGAGCAGTACTTC. It codes for CASSLYSYEQYF.

This rearrangement joins TRBV5-1 to TRBJ2-7; D remains unclear. The CDR3 contains 15 residues. V shed 5 bases and J shed 2 bases, with 17 bases lying between them. CDR1 SGHRS and CDR2 YFSETQ come from the germline V gene. Here the CDR3 reads CASRFGSSLTYEQYF. As DNA, the CDR3 is TGCGCCAGCAGATTTGGTAGCAGTCTCACCTACGAGCAGTACTTC. The full variable domain, in which reference TRBV5-1 and TRBJ2-7 provide the parts outside the CDR3, is KAGVTQTPRYLIKTRGQQVTLSCSPISGHRSVSWYQQTPGQGLQFLFEYFSETQRNKGNFPGRFSGRQFSNSRSEMNVSTLELGDSALYLCASRFGSSLTYEQYFGPGTRLTVT.

J is TRBJ2-5 and V is TRBV18, with D unclear. The V end was cut by 0 bases, the J end by 9 bases, with 8 bases between. The CDR3 is made up of 12 amino acids. Germline V CDR1 and CDR2: KGHSH, LQKENI. The CDR3 DNA reads as TGTGCCAGCTCACCACCGGAGAGATCCCAGTACTTC. Translated, it gives CASSPPERSQYF.

J is TRBJ1-5 and V is TRBV7-2; D not resolved. The CDR3 spans 13 residues. Germline CDR1 and CDR2: SGHTA and FQGNSA. Trimming stripped 5 bases from V and 5 bases from J, with 10 bases between. The CDR3, as DNA: TGTGCCAGCAGCCTTCGATCCGATCAGCCCCAGCATTTT. Encoded protein: CASSLRSDQPQHF.

The chain combines TRBV18 with TRBJ1-2, with 8 bases fitting TRBD1. The germline V gene encodes CDR1 KGHSH and CDR2 LQKENI. V shed 3 bases and J 6 bases; nucleotides not matched to a gene: 9. The CDR3 spans 15 residues. CDR3: CASSPRQGARDGYTF. DNA for the CDR3: TGTGCCAGCTCACCGAGGCAGGGGGCGAGGGATGGCTACACCTTC.

V and J are TRBV15 and TRBJ2-5; 7 bases match TRBD2. The germline V gene has CDR1 LNHNV and CDR2 YYDKDF (reference sequence). The length of the CDR3 is 14 residues. Trimming cost V 5 bases and J 2 bases; bases outside gene matches: 5. For the CDR3, the DNA is TGTGCCACCAGCGCGGCTAGCGGACAAGAGACCCAGTACTTC. Amino acid sequence: CATSAASGQETQYF.

J is TRBJ2-7 and V is TRBV7-9; 9 bases line up with TRBD1. The germline V gene encodes CDR1 SEHNR and CDR2 FQNEAQ (reference sequence). The CDR3 has 12 residues. The V and J ends lost 7 bases and 6 bases, in that order; junction bases with no gene match: 4. The CDR3, as DNA: TGTGCCAGCAATCGACAGGGGGTCGAGCAGTACTTC. Translating it yields CASNRQGVEQYF.

The chain is built from TRBV2 and TRBJ1-6; a weak D match, TRBD1 (5 bases). Trimming took 5 bases from V and 4 from J, leaving 15 bases between them. This CDR3 is 16 amino acids long. CDR1 and CDR2 (germline): SNHLY, FYNNEI. The CDR3 reads CASSPGTALYNSPLHF. DNA for the CDR3: TGTGCCAGCAGTCCCGGGACGGCTTTATATAATTCACCCCTCCACTTT.

The genes are TRBV5-1 and TRBJ1-1, with 8 bases that match TRBD1. The CDR3 totals 14 residues. V shed 7 bases and J 3 bases; nucleotides not matched to a gene: 8. CDR1 is SGHRS, CDR2 YFSETQ, per germline. CDR3 residues: CASWRTGSDTEAFF. The CDR3 region has the DNA TGCGCCAGCTGGCGGACAGGGTCCGACACTGAAGCTTTCTTT.

This clonotype was recorded once. The chain carries TRBV4-2 and TRBJ2-2, with 11 bases aligning to TRBD2. V dropped 5 bases and J dropped 3; count of bases not matched to a gene: 5. Germline CDR1 is LGHNA and CDR2 is YNFKEQ. The CDR3 runs to 16 residues. The CDR3 here is CASSSSGGADTGELFF. The CDR3 DNA sequence: TGTGCCAGCAGCAGTAGCGGGGGGGCCGACACCGGGGAGCTGTTTTTT.

The chain joins TRBV5-4 to TRBJ2-5, with TRBD2 matching 10 bases. Germline V gene sequence: CDR1 SGHNT, CDR2 YYREEE (reference sequence). V lost 4 bases to trimming and J lost 4 bases; unmatched junction nucleotides: 10. This CDR3 region has 16 residues. CDR3 bases: TGTGCCAGCAGCCGCAGCGGGGGGGCAGCCTCAGAGACCCAGTACTTC. It codes for CASSRSGGAASETQYF.

This clonotype was seen just once. The J gene is TRBJ2-3, the V gene TRBV9, with 9 nucleotides matching TRBD2. The germline V gene has CDR1 SGDLS and CDR2 YYNGEE. After removal of 4 bases from V and 2 bases from J, the junction contained 14 bases not matched to a gene. The CDR3 covers 18 residues. The DNA for the CDR3 is TGTGCCAGCAGCTCCACCGTGACTAGCGGATATAACACAGATACGCAGTATTTT. Translated: CASSSTVTSGYNTDTQYF.

This chain connects TRBV30 to TRBJ1-3; 7 bases match TRBD1. CDR1 GTSNPN and CDR2 SVGIG come from the germline V gene (reference sequence). Germline trimming cut 2 bases from V and 2 bases from J; bases unmatched to any gene: 3. This CDR3 region has 14 residues. The CDR3 region is CAWSRGQPGNTIYF. In nucleotides, the CDR3 is TGTGCCTGGAGTAGGGGACAGCCTGGAAACACCATATATTTT.

This clonotype was found once. The chain employs TRBV29-1 and TRBJ2-1; maybe TRBD1 (5 bases). CDR1 and CDR2 from the germline V gene are SQVTM and ANQGSEA. The germline V and J ends were trimmed by 5 bases and 7 bases, with 12 bases remaining between them. This CDR3 spans 12 amino acids. The CDR3 spells CSVTGPRNEQFF. The CDR3 DNA sequence: TGCAGCGTTACAGGTCCAAGAAATGAGCAGTTCTTC.

The rearrangement links TRBV6-5 to TRBJ2-3; D not resolved. V gave up 6 bases and J gave up 2 bases, with 9 bases separating them. This CDR3 comprises 13 residues. Germline lookup yields CDR1 MNHEY and CDR2 SVGAGI. In nucleotides, the CDR3 is TGTGCCAGCAGGAATAGCTTCACAGATACGCAGTATTTT. This codes for CASRNSFTDTQYF.

The rearrangement joins TRBV2 to TRBJ2-2; weak D call: TRBD2 (6 bases). The CDR3 is made up of 15 amino acids. Trimming shortened V by 6 bases and J by 8 bases, and 19 bases separated the two germline ends. Germline V gene sequence: CDR1 SNHLY, CDR2 FYNNEI. The CDR3 DNA is TGTGCCAGCAGGGACGGGACTCCCCTGATGGGGGAGCTGTTTTTT. Translated, it gives CASRDGTPLMGELFF.